This T cell receptor (beta chain) was captured by sequencing in a study of Ad26.COV2.S vaccination and SARS-CoV-2 variants. V was clipped by 4 bases and J by 5 bases; unmatched bases: 11. This CDR3 comprises 16 residues. Germline CDR1 is MNHEY and CDR2 is SVGAGI. Sequencing used immunoSEQ multiplex PCR; TCRdb keeps in-frame clones, though not all of them. Altogether around 370,000 clones are present, roughly 94% being singletons, with the ten largest covering 3% to 5%. This clone appeared once. V gene TRBV6-5 combines with J gene TRBJ1-1, with 9 bases identical to TRBD1. The sample here was peripheral blood, taken after recovery from COVID-19. The receptor's source is a human donor who had recovered from COVID-19. CDR3: CASSSDWTGVRTEAFF. DNA of the CDR3: TGTGCCAGCAGTTCTGACTGGACAGGGGTGAGAACTGAAGCTTTCTTT.